What follows describes a single T cell receptor beta chain. What it binds is unknown. This sample is drawn from a study of CXCR3-negative and CXCR3-positive naive CD8 T cells. Study outcomes and limitations: Most assays were run on fresh PBMCs (CXCR3 expression partially decreased after cryopreservation). Memory CD8+ cells showed much lower diversity, while both naive subsets were comparably high. More hydrophobic TRB CDR3s occurred in CXCR3-positive than in CXCR3-negative naive cells. Naive subsets displayed similar surface CD5, and TCR strength was inferred from TRB CDR3 properties.

The CDR3 totals 14 residues. Germline V gene lookup returns CDR1 SEHNR and CDR2 FQNEAQ (reference sequence). CD45RO-CCR7+CD27+CD95- expression identified naive CD8+ T cells. The libraries of TRB cDNA were prepared using 5' RACE with UMI labels. TCRdb re-called the 5' RACE reads and catalogs CDR3 proteins one per entry, DNA excluded. The sample has some 54,000 distinct CDR3 sequences. Sequenced input: naive CXCR3+ CD8+ T cells from blood. The subset here: CD45RO-CCR7+CD27+CD95- naive CD8+ T cells expressing CXCR3 (TNR3+). The rearrangement joins TRBV7-9 to TRBJ2-7; TCRdb names TRBD2, which stays unverified in the absence of DNA. This receptor was identified in a human donor in good health. Some clones in this sample may be carry-over from other donors' samples. CDR3 amino acids: CASSSWDSTYEQYF.